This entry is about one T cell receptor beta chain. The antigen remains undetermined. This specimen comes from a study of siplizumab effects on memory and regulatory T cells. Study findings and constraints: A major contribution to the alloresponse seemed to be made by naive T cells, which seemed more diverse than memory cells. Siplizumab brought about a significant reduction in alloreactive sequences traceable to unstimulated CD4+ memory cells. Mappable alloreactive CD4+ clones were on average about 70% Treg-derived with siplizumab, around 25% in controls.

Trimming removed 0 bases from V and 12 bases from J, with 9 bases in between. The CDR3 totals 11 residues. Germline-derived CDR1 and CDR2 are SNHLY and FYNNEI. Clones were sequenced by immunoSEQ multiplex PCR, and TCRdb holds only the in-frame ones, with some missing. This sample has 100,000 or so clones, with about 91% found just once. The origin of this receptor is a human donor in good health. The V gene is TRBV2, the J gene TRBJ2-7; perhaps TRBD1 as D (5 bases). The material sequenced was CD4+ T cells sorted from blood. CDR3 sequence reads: CASSEAAQGYF. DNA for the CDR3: TGTGCCAGCAGTGAAGCGGCCCAGGGGTACTTC.